This T cell receptor (beta chain) was sequenced for a study of control samples from healthy donors and cancer patients. CDR3 length equals 15 residues. The germline V gene has CDR1 SGHDN and CDR2 FVKESK. V lost 0 bases and J lost 5; bases outside the gene matches: 5. Here immunoSEQ multiplex PCR was the method, and the copy in TCRdb shows in-frame clones only, minus some. The sample lists more than 85,000 clones, approximately 90% occurring once. The chain links TRBV14 to TRBJ1-2; 8 bases line up with TRBD1. The TCR was taken from a woman aged 18-29 years in good health. Sequenced: blood. In DNA form, the CDR3 reads TGTGCCAGCAGCCAAGATATAACAGGGGGTTATGGCTACACCTTC. Protein sequence: CASSQDITGGYGYTF. Using reference TRBV14 and TRBJ1-2 for the parts outside the CDR3, the full variable domain is EAGVTQFPSHSVIEKGQTVTLRCDPISGHDNLYWYRRVMGKEIKFLLHFVKESKQDESGMPNNRFLAERTGGTYSTLKVQPAELEDSGVYFCASSQDITGGYGYTFGSGTRLTVV.